The 25 T cell receptor beta chains presented below share a single source sample, sequenced in a study of beta chain features in type 1 diabetes. Whole-study findings and limits: TCRB CDR3s were moderately but significantly shorter in Type 1 diabetes patients in all four CD4+ subsets.

Antigen specificity for these receptors is unknown. Reverse transcribing all isolated RNA meant expressed TCRB transcripts were sequenced. Assay: immunoSEQ multiplex PCR; the TCRdb copy retains only in-frame clones and omits some. The table lists 150,000 to 200,000 clones, roughly 60% of them singletons. Sequenced: naive CD4+ T cells from blood. All receptors come from a man aged 30-40 years with type 1 diabetes.

The chain is built from TRBV29-1 and TRBJ2-2; D possibly corresponds to TRBD2 (5 bases). V shed 3 bases and J shed 0 bases, with 8 bases lying between them. The CDR3 covers 14 residues. Per germline, CDR1 SQVTM and CDR2 ANQGSEA. The CDR3 sequence is CSVDSGSNTGELFF. The CDR3, as DNA: TGCAGCGTTGACAGCGGCTCGAACACCGGGGAGCTGTTTTTT.

The chain has TRBV14 and TRBJ2-3; D gene unclear. The ends were cut back, 5 bases at V and 4 bases at J, with 10 bases in the middle. Looked up from germline, CDR1 is SGHDN and CDR2 is FVKESK. The CDR3 runs to 13 residues. CDR3 nucleotide sequence: TGTGCCAGCAGCGAAGTGAGCTCAGATACGCAGTATTTT. Its translation is CASSEVSSDTQYF.

The chain combines TRBV11-2 with TRBJ2-3; 10 nucleotides align to TRBD1. The CDR3 totals 15 residues. Germline V CDR1 and CDR2: SGHAT, FQNNGV. V lost 2 bases and J lost 4; bases outside the gene matches: 3. CDR3 region: CASSLLGQGADTQYF. Written as DNA, the CDR3 is TGTGCCAGCAGCTTATTAGGACAGGGGGCAGATACGCAGTATTTT.

This clone was counted once. The chain employs TRBV19 and TRBJ2-5; D is possibly TRBD1 or TRBD2 (5 bases each). Between the trimmed V and J ends, which lost 3 bases and 7 bases, there was a span of 15 bases. The germline V gene encodes CDR1 LNHDA and CDR2 SQIVND (reference sequence). CDR3 length: 14 residues. The CDR3 loop reads CASSIGDPRGTQYF. CDR3 nucleotides: TGTGCCAGTAGTATTGGGGACCCTCGAGGGACCCAGTACTTC.

The rearrangement joins TRBV4-3 to TRBJ2-7; possible D gene TRBD2, 5 bases. This CDR3 has 14 amino acids. V was clipped by 3 bases and J by 3 bases, with 12 bases between them. Germline lookup yields CDR1 LGHNA and CDR2 YSLEER. This chain's CDR3 is CASSQGGGVYEQYF. The CDR3 nucleotides read TGCGCCAGCAGCCAGGGCGGAGGAGTCTACGAGCAGTACTTC.

This sequence joins TRBV7-2 and TRBJ1-4, with 10 bases aligning to TRBD1. The V gene end was trimmed by 5 bases and the J gene end by 5 bases; junction bases not matched to a gene: 5. The germline gives CDR1 SGHTA, CDR2 FQGNSA. This CDR3 spans 15 amino acids. The CDR3: CASSPDRGQNEKLFF. CDR3 DNA sequence: TGTGCCAGCAGCCCAGACAGGGGGCAGAATGAAAAACTGTTTTTT.

This clone appeared a few times. This chain connects TRBV29-1 to TRBJ1-1; 9 bases match TRBD1. CDR3 length: 12 amino acids. Germline CDR1 reads SQVTM; CDR2 reads ANQGSEA. The J segment lost 2 bases and the V segment lost 7 bases, leaving 2 bases of the junction unmatched. In nucleotides, the CDR3 is TGCAGCGCACAGGGGGCAAACACTGAAGCTTTCTTT. Its protein is CSAQGANTEAFF.

This sequence joins TRBV7-6 and TRBJ2-7; perhaps D is TRBD1 or TRBD2 (5 bases each). V lost 4 bases to trimming and J lost 5 bases, with 18 bases between them. CDR1 is SGHVS and CDR2 is FNYEAQ in the germline V gene. CDR3 size: 15 residues. CDR3 sequence reads: CASSSSGTPHHEQYF. CDR3 nucleotides: TGTGCCAGCAGCTCCTCCGGGACCCCGCACCACGAGCAGTACTTC.

This clone has more than one count but fewer than ten. The chain carries TRBV4-3 and TRBJ2-2; D perhaps matches TRBD1 (6 bases). The CDR3 loop spans 15 amino acids. Germline V gene data show CDR1 as LGHNA and CDR2 as YSLEER. The V end lost 4 bases, the J end lost 3 bases, and 12 bases lay between the germline ends. CDR3 DNA: TGCGCCAGCAGCCGCGACAGGAGAGACACCGGGGAGCTGTTTTTT. Translating gives CASSRDRRDTGELFF.

The rearrangement joins TRBV7-2 to TRBJ1-6, with 7 bases aligning to TRBD1. The germline V gene encodes CDR1 SGHTA and CDR2 FQGNSA. With 3 bases clipped from V and 5 bases from J, the junction kept 1 base outside the gene matches. The CDR3 has 14 residues. The CDR3 DNA is TGTGCCAGCAGCTTGACAGGGAATAATTCACCCCTCCACTTT. It is translated as CASSLTGNNSPLHF.

The table lists this clone with a few counts. The chain links TRBV23-1 to TRBJ2-7; the D gene could be TRBD1 or TRBD2 (5 bases each). Being an ORF, TRBV23-1 has a function that is uncertain. This CDR3 region has 14 residues. Trimming pared 0 bases from V and 2 bases from J, leaving 8 bases between. The CDR3 DNA sequence: TGCGCCAGCAGTCAATCGGGACGGACCTACGAGCAGTACTTC. Residues: CASSQSGRTYEQYF.

This chain uses TRBV5-1 with TRBJ2-3, with D perhaps TRBD2 (6 bases). The V gene lost 0 bases and the J gene lost 0 bases, with 11 bases spanning the gap. Germline V gives CDR1 SGHRS, CDR2 YFSETQ. The CDR3 loop spans 16 amino acids. The CDR3 region has the DNA TGCGCCAGCAGCTTGGTTGCGGGGCCCAGCACAGATACGCAGTATTTT. Translated, it gives CASSLVAGPSTDTQYF.

The chain is built from TRBV19 and TRBJ2-3, with TRBD1 as a possible D gene (5 bases). Per the germline V gene, CDR1 is LNHDA and CDR2 is SQIVND (reference sequence). V was shortened by 9 bases and J by 0 bases, with 16 bases between the two germline ends. This CDR3 spans 15 amino acids. The chain's CDR3 is CASQNRPGSTDTQYF. CDR3 nucleotide sequence: TGTGCCAGCCAAAACCGGCCAGGGAGCACAGATACGCAGTATTTT.

This sequence joins TRBV29-1 and TRBJ2-5; weak D call: TRBD1 (6 bases). This CDR3 comprises 12 residues. The V gene lost 4 bases and the J gene lost 5 bases, with 11 bases spanning the gap. Germline V gene data show CDR1 as SQVTM and CDR2 as ANQGSEA. The CDR3 DNA sequence: TGCAGCGTTGGAGGGGGTTCGGAGACCCAGTACTTC. Residues: CSVGGGSETQYF.

Of note for this clone: This specimen includes other DNA sequences encoding the same CDR3. V usage is TRBV7-9 and J usage is TRBJ2-3; D unclear. The V end lost 0 bases, the J end lost 0 bases, and 4 bases lay between the germline ends. The CDR3 contains 14 residues. Germline V gene data show CDR1 as SEHNR and CDR2 as FQNEAQ (reference sequence). The CDR3 DNA reads as TGTGCCAGCAGCTTAGCGGGCAGCACAGATACGCAGTATTTT. It specifies CASSLAGSTDTQYF.

The V gene is TRBV9, the J gene TRBJ1-6; no firm D call. The germline V gene encodes CDR1 SGDLS and CDR2 YYNGEE. Trimming took 4 bases from V and 8 from J, leaving 16 bases between them. CDR3 length: 15 amino acids. The CDR3 region is CASSSPGFGDSPLHF. CDR3 coding DNA: TGTGCCAGCAGCTCGCCAGGATTCGGGGATTCACCCCTCCACTTT.

The CDR3 protein is CASTRSPNREQYF. The CDR3 DNA sequence: TGTGCCAGCACCCGAAGCCCCAACAGAGAGCAGTACTTC. The chain carries TRBV5-6 and TRBJ2-7, with D unclear. Germline V gene sequence: CDR1 SGHDT, CDR2 YYEEEE. The CDR3 is 13 amino acids. V was trimmed by 6 bases and J by 7 bases, leaving 17 bases between them.

V usage is TRBV5-4 and J usage is TRBJ2-3, with no clear D. The CDR3 consists of 13 residues. Germline V CDR1 and CDR2: SGHNT, YYREEE (reference sequence). V was clipped by 3 bases and J by 0 bases, with 5 bases between them. DNA of the CDR3: TGTGCCAGCAGCTACGACAGCACAGATACGCAGTATTTT. This translates into CASSYDSTDTQYF.

V usage is TRBV20-1 and J usage is TRBJ2-3; D not resolved. Trimming removed 2 bases at V and 4 bases at J, with 4 bases between. This CDR3 spans 11 amino acids. The germline CDR1 and CDR2 sequences are DFQATT and SNEGSKA (reference sequence). The CDR3 sequence: CSARQSDTQYF. Here the CDR3 DNA reads TGCAGTGCTAGACAATCAGATACGCAGTATTTT.

The chain recombines TRBV25-1 with TRBJ1-2; TRBD1 aligns across 7 bases. Germline V gene lookup returns CDR1 MGHDK and CDR2 SYGVNS. The CDR3 runs 13 residues. V shed 6 bases, J shed 2 bases, and the junction held 3 bases outside the gene matches. This CDR3 is CASSKTGNYGYTF. The CDR3 DNA is TGTGCCAGCAGCAAGACAGGGAACTATGGCTACACCTTC.

This chain connects TRBV7-8 to TRBJ2-7, with D perhaps TRBD1 (6 bases). The CDR3 is made up of 13 amino acids. The germline V gene encodes CDR1 SGHVS and CDR2 FQNEAQ. V dropped 0 bases and J dropped 6 bases, with 9 bases sitting between them. CDR3 sequence: CASSLAPGVEQYF. In nucleotides, the CDR3 is TGTGCCAGCAGCTTAGCCCCAGGGGTCGAGCAGTACTTC.

The chain employs TRBV10-3 and TRBJ2-3, with 7 bases that match TRBD2. CDR1 ENHRY and CDR2 SYGVKD come from the germline V gene. This CDR3 has 15 residues. The J segment lost 1 base and the V segment lost 9 bases, leaving 10 bases of the junction unmatched. The CDR3, as DNA: TGTGCCATGGGGGGGAGACTAGAGGGCACAGATACGCAGTATTTT. Protein sequence: CAMGGRLEGTDTQYF.

This clone was counted a single time. This chain uses TRBV5-1 with TRBJ2-7, with D perhaps TRBD1 (8 bases). V dropped 4 bases and J dropped 1 base, with 18 bases sitting between them. Per germline, CDR1 SGHRS and CDR2 YFSETQ. This CDR3 contains 16 residues. Here the CDR3 DNA reads TGCGCCAGCAGCAGGGGAGGGACAGGACTTTCCTACGAGCAGTACTTC. Its translation is CASSRGGTGLSYEQYF.

This clone was counted a few times. The chain has TRBV4-3 and TRBJ2-3, with D uncertain. V lost 0 bases to trimming and J lost 6 bases, with 7 bases between them. CDR3 length: 13 amino acids. In germline, CDR1 is LGHNA, CDR2 YSLEER. CDR3 in amino acids: CASSQERMDTQYF. In DNA, the CDR3 is TGCGCCAGCAGCCAAGAACGGATGGATACGCAGTATTTT.

The CDR3 spells CASSVTGGPDTQYF. CDR3 DNA sequence: TGTGCCAGCAGCGTAACAGGGGGACCAGATACGCAGTATTTT. V usage is TRBV9 and J usage is TRBJ2-3, with 8 bases that match TRBD1. V lost 1 base to trimming and J lost 4 bases; unmatched junction nucleotides: 2. CDR1 and CDR2 from the germline V gene are SGDLS and YYNGEE. The length of the CDR3 is 14 residues.